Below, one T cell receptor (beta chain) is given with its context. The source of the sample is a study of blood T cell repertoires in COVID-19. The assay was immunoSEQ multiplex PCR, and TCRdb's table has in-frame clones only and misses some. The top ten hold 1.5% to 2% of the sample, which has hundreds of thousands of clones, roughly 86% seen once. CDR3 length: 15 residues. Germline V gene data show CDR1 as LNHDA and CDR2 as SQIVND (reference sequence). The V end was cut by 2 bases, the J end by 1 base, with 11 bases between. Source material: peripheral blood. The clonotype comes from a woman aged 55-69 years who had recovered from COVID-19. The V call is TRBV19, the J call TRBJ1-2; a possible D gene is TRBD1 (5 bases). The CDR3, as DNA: TGTGCCAGTAGTATAACAGGTGGGGATAACTATGGCTACACCTTC. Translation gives CASSITGGDNYGYTF.